This section outlines one TCR beta chain sequence together with its context. Its antigen is undetermined. The CDR3 spans 14 residues. Trimming stripped 0 bases from V and 2 bases from J, with 9 bases between. Germline V gene sequence: CDR1 SGHKS, CDR2 YYEKEE (reference sequence). The sample originates from a study of T cell responses to AZD1222 COVID-19 vaccine. Sequencing used immunoSEQ multiplex PCR; TCRdb keeps in-frame clones, though not all of them. The sample consists of approximately 260,000 clones, approximately 95% of them appearing once. General study findings and limits: Vaccine-related CD4 TCRs covered spike, predominating at 160-218 and 743-854.

Sequencing was performed on peripheral blood, taken on day 0 of AZD1222 vaccination. The rearrangement joins TRBV5-5 to TRBJ2-7; D is unresolved. The TCR comes from an adult in good health. The CDR3 loop reads CASSLEGEPYEQYF. In DNA, the CDR3 is TGTGCCAGCAGCTTGGAAGGAGAACCCTACGAGCAGTACTTC.